One sample yielded the 31 T cell receptor beta chains listed below, sequenced in a study of T cell responses to AZD1222 COVID-19 vaccine. The data were produced by immunoSEQ multiplex PCR, yet TCRdb's version contains in-frame clones alone and is incomplete. The sample shows about 180,000 clones, 85% to 95% of them seen only once. This specimen was peripheral blood, taken 28 days after the second dose of the MenACWY control vaccine. Source of these receptors: an adult who received the MenACWY meningococcal vaccine as a control.

This clone occurred once. V and J are TRBV3-1 (or the pseudogene TRBV3-2) and TRBJ1-1, with TRBD1 as a possible D gene (6 bases). V lost 4 bases to trimming and J lost 6 bases, with 24 bases between them. From germline, CDR1 is LGHDT and CDR2 YNNKEL (reference sequence). The CDR3 consists of 17 residues. The chain's CDR3 is CASSRKGVWGPGAEAFF. The CDR3 coding sequence is TGTGCCAGCAGCCGGAAAGGGGTCTGGGGCCCAGGGGCTGAAGCTTTCTTT.

This clone was observed a single time. The chain employs TRBV6-5 and TRBJ2-7; TRBD1 aligns across 8 bases. CDR1 and CDR2 from the germline V gene are MNHEY and SVGAGI. J was trimmed by 2 bases and V by 6 bases; bases with no gene match: 6. CDR3 length: 14 residues. The DNA of the CDR3 is TGTGCCAGCAGCCGGACAGGGTCCCCCTACGAGCAGTACTTC. Residues: CASSRTGSPYEQYF.

This clone has more than one count but fewer than ten. The V call is TRBV2, the J call TRBJ1-2; no reliable D call. Germline V gene data show CDR1 as SNHLY and CDR2 as FYNNEI. CDR3 length: 10 residues. Trimming stripped 8 bases from V and 8 bases from J, with 9 bases between. CDR3 residues: CASLFGGYTF. The DNA of the CDR3 is TGTGCCAGCCTGTTTGGGGGCTACACCTTC.

The rearrangement joins TRBV19 to TRBJ1-2; no clear D gene. CDR3 length equals 12 residues. Trimming stripped 3 bases from V and 4 bases from J, with 6 bases between. Germline V gives CDR1 LNHDA, CDR2 SQIVND (reference sequence). This chain's CDR3 is CASSMYSYGYTF. CDR3 in DNA: TGTGCCAGTAGTATGTACAGCTATGGCTACACCTTC.

The gene calls are TRBV7-6 and TRBJ1-2; tentatively, D is TRBD1 (6 bases). V lost 5 bases to trimming and J lost 4 bases, with 17 bases between them. The CDR3 runs to 15 residues. Germline values: CDR1 SGHVS, CDR2 FNYEAQ. The CDR3 reads CASSPVTGFGYGYTF. Written as DNA, the CDR3 is TGTGCCAGCAGCCCAGTAACAGGGTTCGGCTATGGCTACACCTTC.

This sequence joins TRBV5-8 and TRBJ2-3; a weak D match, TRBD1 (5 bases). The V gene's germline CDR1 is SGHTS and CDR2 YDEGEE. V lost 0 bases and J 6 bases, leaving 14 bases between the germline ends. This CDR3 is built from 15 residues. The CDR3 nucleotides are TGTGCCAGCAGCTTGGGGACACCCGTTCCGGATACGCAGTATTTT. It is translated as CASSLGTPVPDTQYF.

The chain has TRBV30 and TRBJ2-1, with D possibly being TRBD2 (6 bases). The CDR3 contains 16 residues. Germline CDR1 and CDR2: GTSNPN and SVGIG (reference sequence). Trimming shortened V by 2 bases and J by 1 base, and 15 bases separated the two germline ends. The chain's CDR3 is CAWSSPGLASYNEQFF. As DNA, the CDR3 is TGTGCCTGGAGTTCTCCGGGGCTAGCGTCCTACAATGAGCAGTTCTTC.

This chain connects TRBV29-1 to TRBJ1-3; D call uncertain. Germline values: CDR1 SQVTM, CDR2 ANQGSEA. The V end was cut by 5 bases, the J end by 0 bases, with 5 bases between. The CDR3 loop spans 12 amino acids. The CDR3 region has the DNA TGCAGCGTTTGTACCTCTGGAAACACCATATATTTT. Translating gives CSVCTSGNTIYF. Filled out from reference TRBV29-1 and TRBJ1-3, the complete variable domain reads SAVISQKPSRDICQRGTSLTIQCQVDSQVTMMFWYRQQPGQSLTLIATANQGSEATYESGFVIDKFPISRPNLTFSTLTVSNMSPEDSSIYLCSVCTSGNTIYFGEGSWLTVV.

The chain combines TRBV7-2 with TRBJ1-4; D remains unclear. The CDR3 totals 17 residues. Germline V CDR1 and CDR2: SGHTA, FQGNSA. Trimming took off 4 bases at V and 0 bases at J, with 15 bases between the two ends. In DNA form, the CDR3 reads TGTGCCAGCAGCTCTGCGATTCGGGGTGCAACTAATGAAAAACTGTTTTTT. Its protein product is CASSSAIRGATNEKLFF.

The V gene is TRBV3-1 (or the pseudogene TRBV3-2), the J gene TRBJ2-2; D perhaps matches TRBD1 (5 bases). Germline V CDR1 and CDR2: LGHDT, YNNKEL (reference sequence). CDR3 size: 17 residues. Trimming took off 0 bases at V and 0 bases at J, with 11 bases between the two ends. CDR3 in amino acids: CASSQEGLSPNTGELFF. The CDR3 nucleotides read TGTGCCAGCAGCCAAGAGGGGCTCAGCCCGAACACCGGGGAGCTGTTTTTT.

V and J are TRBV10-2 and TRBJ1-2, with D hard to call. Per the germline V gene, CDR1 is WSHSY and CDR2 is SAAADI. This CDR3 is 13 amino acids long. Trimming removed 4 bases at V and 1 base at J, with 7 bases between. CDR3 sequence reads: CASSGTVNYGYTF. The DNA for the CDR3 is TGCGCCAGCAGTGGTACGGTTAACTATGGCTACACCTTC.

CDR3 sequence (DNA): TGCGCCAGCAGCTTGGGTTCGAGGACAGGCGGGGGTGAAAAACTGTTTTTT. This translates into CASSLGSRTGGGEKLFF. The rearrangement uses TRBV5-1 and TRBJ1-4, with 7 bases that match TRBD1. V dropped 0 bases and J dropped 7; count of bases not matched to a gene: 12. The CDR3 contains 17 residues. CDR1 is SGHRS and CDR2 is YFSETQ in the germline V gene.

V is TRBV11-2 and J is TRBJ2-2; D might be TRBD1 (6 bases). Germline V lookup: CDR1 SGHAT, CDR2 FQNNGV. This CDR3 has 16 amino acids. Trimming took 7 bases from V and 0 from J, leaving 15 bases between them. The CDR3 reads CASTKIRGANTGELFF. Here the CDR3 DNA reads TGTGCCAGCACCAAGATCAGGGGAGCGAACACCGGGGAGCTGTTTTTT.

This sequence joins TRBV6-6 and TRBJ1-5; 8 bases are a match to TRBD1. The germline V gene has CDR1 MNHNY and CDR2 SVGAGI (reference sequence). Trimming at V came to 6 bases and at J to 3 bases, leaving 4 bases not matched to a gene. The CDR3 is made up of 14 amino acids. CDR3 bases: TGTGCCAGCAGGGACAGGGTGGACAATCAGCCCCAGCATTTT. This sequence encodes CASRDRVDNQPQHF.

The rearrangement uses TRBV3-1 (or the pseudogene TRBV3-2) and TRBJ2-2, with TRBD2 identical over 8 bases. The CDR3 loop spans 20 amino acids. V was clipped by 0 bases and J by 0 bases; unmatched bases: 12. Germline-derived CDR1 and CDR2 are LGHDT and YNNKEL (reference sequence). The CDR3 DNA reads TGTGCCAGCAGCCAAGACTGGGTTCAAGCGGGGGCCCCGAACACCGGGGAGCTGTTTTTT. It yields the protein CASSQDWVQAGAPNTGELFF.

This clone was observed once. V and J are TRBV19 and TRBJ1-2; 9 positions match TRBD1. The CDR3 totals 13 residues. Trimming at V came to 4 bases and at J to 7 bases, leaving 4 bases not matched to a gene. Germline V CDR1 and CDR2: LNHDA, SQIVND (reference sequence). CDR3 sequence: CASSTRTGVGYTF. The CDR3 nucleotides read TGTGCCAGTAGTACGCGGACAGGGGTTGGCTACACCTTC.

CDR3 sequence reads: CASSVGQGNEAFF. CDR3 bases: TGTGCCAGCAGCGTAGGACAGGGGAATGAAGCTTTCTTT. This chain connects TRBV9 to TRBJ1-1; 8 bases align to TRBD1. The CDR3 contains 13 residues. Germline CDR1 SGDLS, CDR2 YYNGEE. The V gene end was trimmed by 0 bases and the J gene end by 7 bases; junction bases not matched to a gene: 2. Variable domain in full (rest from reference TRBV9 and TRBJ1-1): DSGVTQTPKHLITATGQRVTLRCSPRSGDLSVYWYQQSLDQGLQFLIQYYNGEERAKGNILERFSAQQFPDLHSELNLSSLELGDSALYFCASSVGQGNEAFFGQGTRLTVV.

The V and J genes are TRBV20-1 and TRBJ2-7, with a tentative D call TRBD1 (6 bases). Between the trimmed V and J ends, which lost 3 bases and 0 bases, there was a span of 15 bases. Germline V gene sequence: CDR1 DFQATT, CDR2 SNEGSKA (reference sequence). This CDR3 comprises 15 residues. CDR3 in DNA: TGCAGTGCTAGTGTCAGGGGAAAAAGCTCCTACGAGCAGTACTTC. Protein product: CSASVRGKSSYEQYF.

The V and J genes are TRBV6-1 and TRBJ1-5; D might be TRBD1 (5 bases). Trimming took off 2 bases at V and 4 bases at J, with 9 bases between the two ends. Germline V lookup: CDR1 MNHNS, CDR2 SASEGT. This CDR3 region has 14 residues. The CDR3 DNA follows: TGTGCCAGCAGTGAATTTCGACAGAATCAGCCCCAGCATTTT. This encodes CASSEFRQNQPQHF.

The chain joins TRBV27 to TRBJ2-1; 10 bases line up with TRBD2. CDR3 size: 15 residues. Losses at the gene ends were 3 bases for V and 7 bases for J; bases not matched to a gene: 6. Germline-derived CDR1 and CDR2 are MNHEY and SMNVEV (reference sequence). The CDR3 region is CASSFGSGGPNEQFF. CDR3 DNA sequence: TGTGCCAGCAGTTTCGGTAGCGGGGGGCCTAATGAGCAGTTCTTC.

The genes are TRBV6-5 and TRBJ1-1, with D uncertain. The germline gives CDR1 MNHEY, CDR2 SVGAGI. Trimming left V 2 bases short and J 0 bases short, with 10 bases between. The CDR3 consists of 15 residues. CDR3 loop: CASSYAARLNTEAFF. Here the CDR3 DNA reads TGTGCCAGCAGTTACGCTGCACGGCTGAACACTGAAGCTTTCTTT.

The J gene is TRBJ2-1, the V gene TRBV27; D perhaps matches TRBD1 (5 bases). Per the germline V gene, CDR1 is MNHEY and CDR2 is SMNVEV (reference sequence). V lost 2 bases and J lost 8, with 10 bases in between. The CDR3 has 13 residues. The CDR3 coding sequence is TGTGCCAGCAGTTTAGTTCAGGGCCATGAGCAGTTCTTC. As protein: CASSLVQGHEQFF.

V is TRBV28 and J is TRBJ1-5, with D possibly matching TRBD1 (5 bases). V lost 5 bases, J lost 5 bases, and 16 bases lay in between. From germline, CDR1 is MDHEN and CDR2 SYDVKM. This CDR3 is built from 15 residues. This CDR3 reads CASSNSGTVYQPQHF. The CDR3 bases are TGTGCCAGCAGTAACTCCGGGACTGTCTATCAGCCCCAGCATTTT.

This clone was picked up one time. The chain links TRBV7-9 to TRBJ1-1; TRBD1 matches 9 bases. V trimming: 5 bases; J trimming: 6 bases; junction bases outside the gene matches: 19. The CDR3 is made up of 18 amino acids. Germline assignment: CDR1 SEHNR and CDR2 FQNEAQ (reference sequence). The CDR3 is CASSATPGTGPLTSEAFF. The CDR3 bases are TGTGCCAGCAGCGCCACCCCCGGGACAGGGCCCCTCACGTCTGAAGCTTTCTTT. Full variable domain (remainder filled in from reference TRBV7-9 and TRBJ1-1): DTGVSQNPRHKITKRGQNVTFRCDPISEHNRLYWYRQTLGQGPEFLTYFQNEAQLEKSRLLSDRFSAERPKGSFSTLEIQRTEQGDSAMYLCASSATPGTGPLTSEAFFGQGTRLTVV.

The chain joins TRBV11-2 to TRBJ2-7; 9 nucleotides agree with TRBD1. Germline CDR1 SGHAT, CDR2 FQNNGV. This CDR3 has 14 amino acids. V dropped 5 bases and J dropped 7; count of bases not matched to a gene: 9. CDR3 nucleotides: TGTGCCAGCAGCCCCGGGACAGGGTCACGGGAGCAGTACTTC. Amino acids: CASSPGTGSREQYF.

The rearrangement uses TRBV6-5 and TRBJ1-2; 10 bases are shared with TRBD1. Germline values: CDR1 MNHEY, CDR2 SVGAGI. The CDR3 loop spans 13 amino acids. Germline trimming cut 8 bases from V and 4 bases from J; bases unmatched to any gene: 4. The CDR3 reads CASRRDRGYGYTF. The CDR3 region has the DNA TGTGCCAGCCGCCGGGACAGGGGCTATGGCTACACCTTC.

This CDR3 is CASSPSTAGTIYF. CDR3 nucleotides: TGTGCCAGCAGTCCGTCGACAGCTGGGACCATATATTTT. This chain joins TRBV2 and TRBJ1-3; TRBD1 is a possible D gene (5 bases). CDR3 length: 13 amino acids. Germline V CDR1 and CDR2: SNHLY, FYNNEI. Trimming removed 5 bases at V and 10 bases at J, with 15 bases between.

The gene calls are TRBV5-6 and TRBJ1-5, with 7 bases that match TRBD1. J gave up 5 bases and V 2 bases, and 4 bases lay outside the gene matches. Germline loops: CDR1 SGHDT, CDR2 YYEEEE. This CDR3 contains 14 residues. In nucleotides, the CDR3 is TGTGCCAGCAGCTTACAGGGGAGGGATCAGCCCCAGCATTTT. It is translated as CASSLQGRDQPQHF.

This chain joins TRBV18 and TRBJ1-2; tentative D call: TRBD1 (5 bases). V lost 0 bases and J lost 4, with 12 bases in between. Looked up from germline, CDR1 is KGHSH and CDR2 is LQKENI. The CDR3 loop spans 15 amino acids. CDR3 nucleotides: TGTGCCAGCTCACCACCGTGGGGCGGGGGCTATGGCTACACCTTC. The encoded protein is CASSPPWGGGYGYTF.

The chain joins TRBV9 to TRBJ1-6, with D perhaps TRBD1 (5 bases). Looked up from germline, CDR1 is SGDLS and CDR2 is YYNGEE. Between the trimmed V and J ends, which lost 0 bases and 5 bases, there was a span of 12 bases. This CDR3 has 16 amino acids. CDR3 in DNA: TGTGCCAGCAGCGTAGGGGCAGGGAGGGATAATTCACCCCTCCACTTT. Translation gives CASSVGAGRDNSPLHF.

V usage is TRBV4-1 and J usage is TRBJ1-3; D unresolved. Germline CDR1 and CDR2: MGHRA and YSYEKL. This CDR3 contains 17 residues. V lost 1 base and J 0 bases, leaving 13 bases between the germline ends. The CDR3 coding sequence is TGCGCCAGCAGCCAAGTTCCGTGGCGGAGCTCTGGAAACACCATATATTTT. This translates into CASSQVPWRSSGNTIYF.